The clone carrying this T cell receptor (beta chain) was picked up one time. The data belong to a study of glioma-infiltrating T cells after dendritic cell vaccination. At the level of the study: Autologous tumor lysate-pulsed dendritic cell vaccination was given between the early 2000s and the early 2010s.

CDR3 length: 14 amino acids. The J segment lost 4 bases and the V segment lost 5 bases, leaving 7 bases of the junction unmatched. The germline V gene encodes CDR1 MDHEN and CDR2 SYDVKM. The time point was: after dendritic cell vaccination, including at tumor progression/relapse. Fresh-frozen tumor tissue and more than two years of survival data were available for all. All glioblastoma patients lacked an isocitrate dehydrogenase mutation. Assay used: immunoSEQ multiplex PCR; TCRdb lists only in-frame clones, some missing. The sample has 50,000 to 65,000 clones; approximately 81% are singletons. The V call is TRBV28, the J call TRBJ1-2; 7 bases match TRBD1. The clonotype originates from a human donor with glioblastoma. This material consisted of blood, taken after dendritic cell vaccination. The CDR3 spells CASSPDGQVYGYTF. CDR3 nucleotide sequence: TGTGCCAGCAGTCCAGACGGACAGGTCTATGGCTACACCTTC.